Each of the 26 T cell receptor beta chains below was sequenced from the same sample in a study of T cells in Graves' hyperthyroidism and ophthalmopathy. Template material for amplifying TCR beta CDR3 regions consisted of RNA transcripts. HTBI primers were employed in a first-round RT-PCR of the TCR CDR3. TCRdb fed the multiplex PCR reads into MiXCR, producing one record per CDR3 protein. Of a few hundred thousand distinct CDR3 sequences listed, approximately 14% are singletons. The sequenced sample consisted of blood. All receptors derive from a woman aged 40 to 49 with Graves' ophthalmopathy.

This clonotype was picked up a small number of times. The rearrangement joins TRBV3-1 to TRBJ2-1, with 7 bases fitting TRBD2. Germline V lookup: CDR1 LGHDT, CDR2 YNNKEL (reference sequence). After removal of 1 base from V and 8 bases from J, the junction contained 8 bases not matched to a gene. CDR3 size: 15 residues. The CDR3 is CASSQVSGGPYEQFF. DNA for the CDR3: TGTGCCAGCAGCCAAGTGTCGGGGGGACCCTATGAGCAGTTCTTC.

This clonotype was seen many times. This chain links TRBV12-3 or TRBV12-4 with TRBJ1-6; no reliable D call. Trimming shortened V by 8 bases and J by 10 bases, and 15 bases separated the two germline ends. The CDR3 has 13 residues. The CDR3 region has the DNA TGTGCCAGCCTGGAGGGTATCAACTCACCCCTCCACTTT. Its translation is CASLEGINSPLHF.

In its sample, this clonotype was seen many times. The rearrangement uses TRBV7-8 and TRBJ2-7; 7 bases map to TRBD2. The germline V gene has CDR1 SGHVS and CDR2 FQNEAQ. Unmatched junction bases numbered 7, after V lost 4 bases and J lost 4 bases. This CDR3 contains 14 residues. The CDR3 reads CASSSTGLLYEQYF. The CDR3 coding sequence is TGTGCCAGCAGCTCTACGGGACTACTATACGAGCAGTACTTC.

This clonotype was detected ten times or more. The chain couples TRBV28 to TRBJ2-3; D not resolved. The CDR3 runs 11 residues. The germline V gene has CDR1 MDHEN and CDR2 SYDVKM. Trimming stripped 6 bases from V and 3 bases from J, with 4 bases between. The CDR3 region is CASRTTDTQYF. CDR3 nucleotide sequence: TGTGCCAGCAGGACTACAGATACGCAGTATTTT.

V usage is TRBV14 and J usage is TRBJ1-2, with D perhaps TRBD1 (5 bases). Germline CDR1 and CDR2: SGHDN and FVKESK. This CDR3 is 12 amino acids long. V was trimmed by 5 bases and J by 7 bases, leaving 11 bases between them. The CDR3 coding sequence is TGTGCCAGCAGCTACGACAGAACTGGCTACACCTTC. Translated: CASSYDRTGYTF.

This clonotype has ten or more counts. The chain uses TRBV7-6 and TRBJ2-1, with 9 positions matching TRBD2. This CDR3 has 15 residues. Germline V gives CDR1 SGHVS, CDR2 FNYEAQ. Germline trimming cut 1 base from V and 10 bases from J; bases unmatched to any gene: 8. The CDR3 nucleotides read TGTGCCAGCAGCTTAGTAGTAGCGGGAGAGGGCGAGCAGTTCTTC. Encoded protein: CASSLVVAGEGEQFF.

The chain links TRBV5-1 to TRBJ2-5; 12 nucleotides agree with TRBD2. This CDR3 region has 15 residues. Per the germline V gene, CDR1 is SGHRS and CDR2 is YFSETQ. V lost 4 bases and J lost 5; bases outside the gene matches: 6. The CDR3 region is CASSPTGTSGETQYF. DNA of the CDR3: TGCGCCAGCAGCCCCACGGGGACTAGCGGGGAGACCCAGTACTTC.

The table lists this clonotype with many counts. The chain links TRBV7-2 to TRBJ2-1; TRBD2 matches at 9 bases. Per the germline V gene, CDR1 is SGHTA and CDR2 is FQGNSA. The CDR3 length is 15 residues. V was clipped by 5 bases and J by 7 bases; unmatched bases: 9. CDR3 nucleotides: TGTGCCAGCAGCCAAACCGGGACTAGCAGAAATGAGCAGTTCTTC. This encodes CASSQTGTSRNEQFF. The full variable domain, its missing parts supplied by reference TRBV7-2 and TRBJ2-1, is GAGVSQSPSNKVTEKGKDVELRCDPISGHTALYWYRQSLGQGLEFLIYFQGNSAPDKSGLPSDRFSAERTGGSVSTLTIQRTQQEDSAVYLCASSQTGTSRNEQFFGPGTRLTVL.

V usage is TRBV20-1 and J usage is TRBJ2-4; D gene ambiguous. The CDR3 covers 15 residues. Germline CDR1 is DFQATT and CDR2 is SNEGSKA (reference sequence). V lost 0 bases and J 1 base, leaving 10 bases between the germline ends. Written as DNA, the CDR3 is TGCAGTGCTAGAGATAGTGGCATGGCCAAAAACATTCAGTACTTC. Amino acids: CSARDSGMAKNIQYF.

This clonotype was seen repeatedly, ten times or more. A read error may produce the germline difference seen at one junction end. The chain combines TRBV5-1 with TRBJ1-2, with TRBD1 as a possible D gene (5 bases). The CDR3 runs to 13 residues. Germline CDR1 and CDR2: SGHRS and YFSETQ. CDR3 in amino acids: CASSPGRNYGYTF. The CDR3 bases are TGTGCCAGCAGTCCGGGACGAAACTATGGCTACACCTTC.

By share, this clonotype counts as medium-sized. The CDR3 protein is CSARGGVSKNIQYF. CDR3 nucleotides: TGCAGTGCTCGCGGGGGGGTTTCCAAAAACATTCAGTACTTC. The rearrangement joins TRBV20-1 to TRBJ2-4, with 9 nucleotides matching TRBD2. Germline values: CDR1 DFQATT, CDR2 SNEGSKA (reference sequence). The CDR3 length is 14 residues. V shed 5 bases and J 2 bases; nucleotides not matched to a gene: 4.

This clonotype was counted many times. The rearrangement links TRBV7-9 to TRBJ2-7; D not certain. Trimming removed 1 base from V and 6 bases from J, with 7 bases in between. Germline V gene data show CDR1 as SEHNR and CDR2 as FQNEAQ (reference sequence). The length of the CDR3 is 12 residues. CDR3 coding DNA: TGTGCCAGCAGCTTAGGGGGTGTCGAGCAGTACTTC. This translates into CASSLGGVEQYF.

This clonotype was seen repeatedly, ten times or more. The J gene is TRBJ1-6, the V gene TRBV27; D call uncertain. In germline, CDR1 is MNHEY, CDR2 SMNVEV (reference sequence). Trimming took off 3 bases at V and 14 bases at J, with 17 bases between the two ends. The CDR3 consists of 14 residues. CDR3 in DNA: TGTGCCAGCAGTTTGGCCGGGAGAAAATCAACCCTCCACTTT. Encoded protein: CASSLAGRKSTLHF.

This clonotype was counted at least ten times. The chain links TRBV20-1 to TRBJ2-1; 11 positions match TRBD2. The CDR3 spans 14 residues. Unmatched junction bases numbered 5, after V lost 6 bases and J lost 4 bases. Germline values: CDR1 DFQATT, CDR2 SNEGSKA (reference sequence). Here the CDR3 DNA reads TGCAGTGCAACTAGCGGGAGTGGATACAATGAGCAGTTCTTC. It is translated as CSATSGSGYNEQFF.

This clonotype was found a few times. This chain links TRBV4-2 with TRBJ1-2; D remains ambiguous. CDR3 length: 12 amino acids. V was clipped by 1 base and J by 2 bases, with 2 bases between them. Per germline, CDR1 LGHNA and CDR2 YNFKEQ. The CDR3 sequence is CASSQANYGYTF. The CDR3 coding sequence is TGTGCCAGCAGCCAAGCCAACTATGGCTACACCTTC.

At least ten counts were recorded for this clonotype. The V and J genes are TRBV28 and TRBJ2-1; 13 positions match TRBD2. V lost 6 bases and J lost 10; bases outside the gene matches: 3. Germline lookup yields CDR1 MDHEN and CDR2 SYDVKM. The CDR3 length is 13 residues. The chain's CDR3 is CASSPGLAGEQFF. The DNA of the CDR3 is TGTGCCAGCAGCCCGGGACTAGCGGGAGAGCAGTTCTTC.

This chain connects TRBV27 to TRBJ1-2; D is possibly TRBD1 (6 bases). This CDR3 has 16 amino acids. Trimming cost V 5 bases and J 5 bases, with 21 bases left between them. Germline CDR1 reads MNHEY; CDR2 reads SMNVEV (reference sequence). CDR3 amino acids: CASSRYWGGDTYGYTF. DNA of the CDR3: TGTGCCAGCAGTCGATATTGGGGGGGGGACACTTATGGCTACACCTTC.

This clonotype occurred a few times. The V and J genes are TRBV7-2 and TRBJ2-2; D call uncertain. Trimming left V 5 bases short and J 3 bases short, with 13 bases between. The germline V gene has CDR1 SGHTA and CDR2 FQGNSA. This CDR3 has 15 amino acids. As DNA, the CDR3 is TGTGCCAGCAGCCCGACGAACCGGGACACCGGGGAGCTGTTTTTT. Its translation: CASSPTNRDTGELFF.

In this sample, this clonotype turned up a few times. V and J are TRBV19 and TRBJ2-1, with TRBD2 as a possible D gene (5 bases). Between the trimmed V and J ends, which lost 4 bases and 6 bases, there was a span of 13 bases. The CDR3 extends over 14 amino acids. CDR1 is LNHDA and CDR2 is SQIVND in the germline V gene (reference sequence). The CDR3 DNA follows: TGTGCCAGTAGTAAGACCCGGAGGAGCAATGAGCAGTTCTTC. Its protein product is CASSKTRRSNEQFF.

The V and J genes are TRBV30 and TRBJ2-2; a possible D gene is TRBD2 (5 bases). Looked up from germline, CDR1 is GTSNPN and CDR2 is SVGIG (reference sequence). Trimming cost V 1 base and J 6 bases, with 9 bases left between them. The CDR3 has 13 residues. This chain's CDR3 is CAWSGGKSGELFF. The CDR3 DNA follows: TGTGCCTGGAGTGGAGGGAAGTCCGGGGAGCTGTTTTTT.

The V and J genes are TRBV7-8 and TRBJ1-2; TRBD1 is a possible D gene (5 bases). The CDR3 extends over 15 amino acids. V gave up 6 bases and J gave up 3 bases, with 17 bases separating them. CDR1 and CDR2 (germline): SGHVS, FQNEAQ. CDR3 bases: TGTGCCAGCAGAGGCGAGGTCCGGGGGGACTATGGCTACACCTTC. It specifies CASRGEVRGDYGYTF.

In DNA form, the CDR3 reads TGCAGTGCCCACCGCCCGGGACAGGGTTACAATCAGCCCCAGCATTTT. It is translated as CSAHRPGQGYNQPQHF. This chain links TRBV20-1 with TRBJ1-5, with 9 bases matching TRBD1. Trimming removed 6 bases from V and 3 bases from J; junction bases left unmatched: 12. Looked up from germline, CDR1 is DFQATT and CDR2 is SNEGSKA (reference sequence). The CDR3 is made up of 16 amino acids.

This clonotype came up many times. The rearrangement joins TRBV14 to TRBJ1-1; TRBD1 matches 9 bases. This CDR3 comprises 16 residues. Germline values: CDR1 SGHDN, CDR2 FVKESK. J gave up 1 base and V 0 bases, and 3 bases lay outside the gene matches. The CDR3 DNA reads TGTGCCAGCAGCCAAGATCTGGGACAGGGGAACACTGAAGCTTTCTTT. It encodes CASSQDLGQGNTEAFF.

This clonotype was observed at least ten times. The chain is built from TRBV7-8 and TRBJ2-5; 12 positions match TRBD2. CDR3 size: 17 residues. J was trimmed by 5 bases and V by 5 bases; bases with no gene match: 12. Germline CDR1 is SGHVS and CDR2 is FQNEAQ. CDR3 sequence (DNA): TGTGCCAGCAGCGACCACCCTAGCGGGAGGGCCGAGGAGACCCAGTACTTC. It specifies CASSDHPSGRAEETQYF.

The table lists this clonotype with a few counts. The rearrangement links TRBV5-1 to TRBJ1-1; 7 nucleotides align to TRBD1. The germline CDR1 and CDR2 sequences are SGHRS and YFSETQ. This CDR3 spans 16 amino acids. With 4 bases clipped from V and 0 bases from J, the junction kept 9 bases outside the gene matches. This chain's CDR3 is CASSTGQRLMNTEAFF. The CDR3 DNA reads TGCGCCAGCAGCACGGGACAGCGACTGATGAACACTGAAGCTTTCTTT.

This clonotype appeared many times. This sequence joins TRBV6-5 and TRBJ1-1; D is uncertain. This CDR3 is 13 amino acids long. Germline V lookup: CDR1 MNHEY, CDR2 SVGAGI. V was clipped by 2 bases and J by 3 bases, with 7 bases between them. The CDR3 is CASSYNGDTEAFF. The DNA for the CDR3 is TGTGCCAGCAGTTACAATGGGGACACTGAAGCTTTCTTT.